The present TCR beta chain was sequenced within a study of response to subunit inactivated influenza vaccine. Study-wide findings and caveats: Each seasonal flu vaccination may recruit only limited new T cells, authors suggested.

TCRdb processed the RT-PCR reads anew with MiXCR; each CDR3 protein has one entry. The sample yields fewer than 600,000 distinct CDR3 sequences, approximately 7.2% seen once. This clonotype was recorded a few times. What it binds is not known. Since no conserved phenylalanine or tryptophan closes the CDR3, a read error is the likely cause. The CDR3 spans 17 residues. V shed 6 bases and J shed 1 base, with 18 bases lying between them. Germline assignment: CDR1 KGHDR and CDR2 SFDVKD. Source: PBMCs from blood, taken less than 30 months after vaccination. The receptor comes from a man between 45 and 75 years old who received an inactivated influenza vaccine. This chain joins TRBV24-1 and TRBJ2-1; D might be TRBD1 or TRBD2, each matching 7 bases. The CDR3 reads CATSSTRGRVSYNEQFI. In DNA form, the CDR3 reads TGTGCCACCAGTTCAACCAGGGGGAGGGTATCCTACAATGAGCAGTTCATC.